The entry below gives a single T cell receptor (beta chain) sequence along with its context. Clones were read by immunoSEQ multiplex PCR, and TCRdb kept only the in-frame ones, dropping some. The sample lists around 2.1 million clones, roughly 95% occurring once. The V gene lost 5 bases and the J gene lost 0 bases, with 19 bases spanning the gap. This CDR3 has 17 amino acids. Germline CDR1 reads SEHNR; CDR2 reads FQNEAQ (reference sequence). This specimen comes from a study of shared clonotypes between healthy human individuals. The sequenced material came from naive CD4+ T cells sorted from blood. Subset defined: CD45RA+ positively selected. The chain is built from TRBV7-9 and TRBJ1-1, with TRBD1 as a possible D gene (6 bases). The TCR originated in a man aged 18 to 29 in good health. The CDR3 region has the DNA TGTGCCAGCAGCCCGACCTCCGGGACACGGTTGAACACTGAAGCTTTCTTT. This sequence encodes CASSPTSGTRLNTEAFF.